Listed below are T cell receptor beta chains from one sample, sequenced in a study of CD8+ T cells in alopecia areata. Sequencing used immunoSEQ multiplex PCR; TCRdb keeps in-frame clones, though not all of them. The sample has tens of thousands of clones, around 71% seen once. The source material was CD8+ T cells sorted from blood, sampled between weeks 44 and 45, from a patient treated with tofacitinib. All receptors come from a human donor with alopecia areata. The CDR3 runs from the conserved cysteine through the conserved F or W. D genes are given only for firm matches. Rows give clone size only sometimes, using once, few, many, or a class for an expanded clone.

v_gene	abundance	j_gene	len	d_gene	CDR3nt	CDR3aa
TRBV7-2	NA	TRBJ2-1	12	NA	TGTGCCAGCAGCACCGGACCGCTAGGTGGGTTCTTC	CASSTGPLGGFF
TRBV6-1	NA	TRBJ2-1	15	NA	TGTGCCAGCAGTGATGTGGCAGGGATGTACAATGAGCAGTTCTTC	CASSDVAGMYNEQFF
TRBV4-1	few	TRBJ2-7	13	NA	TGCGCCAGCAGCCTGAGGGAAACCTACGAGCAGTACTTC	CASSLRETYEQYF
TRBV5-6	NA	TRBJ2-2	14	NA	TGTGCCAGCAGATGGACAGAAAACACCGGGGAGCTGTTTTTT	CASRWTENTGELFF
TRBV7-8	NA	TRBJ2-1	15	NA	TGTGCCAGCAGAGAGGGGGAGACAGTTTACAATGAGCAGTTCTTC	CASREGETVYNEQFF
TRBV7-9	NA	TRBJ2-3	17	NA	TGTGCCAGCAGCTTCCTGGAACGGACAGCTAGCACAGATACGCAGTATTTT	CASSFLERTASTDTQYF
TRBV29-1	NA	TRBJ1-1	14	NA	TGCAGCGTTGAGGAACAGCGATCGAACACTGAAGCTTTCTTT	CSVEEQRSNTEAFF
TRBV30	NA	TRBJ1-5	13	NA	TGTGCCTGGAGTCAAGGGGGTAATCAGCCCCAGCATTTT	CAWSQGGNQPQHF
TRBV27	NA	TRBJ2-5	13	NA	TGTGCCAGCGGGGAACAGGGACAAGAGACCCAGTACTTC	CASGEQGQETQYF
TRBV5-1	few	TRBJ2-3	16	NA	TGCGCCAGCAGCTTGACCAGGGAGGAAGGCACAGATACGCAGTATTTT	CASSLTREEGTDTQYF
TRBV29-1	NA	TRBJ2-1	12	TRBD1	TGCAGCGTTGAAGGGACAGGTAATGAGCAGTTCTTC	CSVEGTGNEQFF
TRBV7-6	NA	TRBJ2-7	14	TRBD1	TGTGCCAGCAGCCGAGAGGACAGGGTCCACGAGCAGTACTTC	CASSREDRVHEQYF
TRBV4-3	few	TRBJ2-1	17	NA	TGCGCCAGCAGCCAAGATACGGGGGACAACCGGTACAATGAGCAGTTCTTC	CASSQDTGDNRYNEQFF
TRBV5-6	NA	TRBJ2-3	13	NA	TGTGCCAGCAGCTTGGACTTCACAGATACGCAGTATTTT	CASSLDFTDTQYF
TRBV9	NA	TRBJ2-2	14	NA	TGTGCCAGCAGCGGACGATTAGATACCGGGGAGCTGTTTTTT	CASSGRLDTGELFF
TRBV30	NA	TRBJ2-3	12	NA	TGTGCCTGGAGGGCCGGCACAGATACGCAGTATTTT	CAWRAGTDTQYF
TRBV27	few	TRBJ1-5	15	NA	TGTGCCAGCAGCGCGGACAGACCCGCAGGTCAGCCCCAGCATTTT	CASSADRPAGQPQHF
TRBV7-3	once	TRBJ2-1	15	TRBD2	TGTGCCAGCAGCATCACTAGCGGGGCCGTGAATGAGCAGTTCTTC	CASSITSGAVNEQFF
TRBV5-1	NA	TRBJ2-2	16	NA	TGCGCCAGCAGCTTATATCCGGGGGAGAACACCGGGGAGCTGTTTTTT	CASSLYPGENTGELFF
TRBV19	NA	TRBJ2-4	14	NA	TGTGCCAGTAGTATTGAGGGGGGCCAAAACATTCAGTACTTC	CASSIEGGQNIQYF
TRBV4-1	few	TRBJ2-7	15	TRBD1	TGCGCCAGCAGCCAAACCGCGACAGGGGGCTACGAGCAGTACTTC	CASSQTATGGYEQYF
TRBV29-1	NA	TRBJ1-2	14	TRBD1	TGCAGCGTTGAAGGGACAGGCCCTAACTATGGCTACACCTTC	CSVEGTGPNYGYTF
TRBV4-3	NA	TRBJ1-3	15	TRBD1	TGCGCCAGCAGCCAAGACAGGGGGTCCGGAAACACCATATATTTT	CASSQDRGSGNTIYF
TRBV5-1	NA	TRBJ2-7	12	NA	TGCGCCAGCAGGAACAACGCCTACGAGCAGTACTTC	CASRNNAYEQYF
TRBV5-1	once	TRBJ2-3	17	NA	TGCGCCAGCAGCCCACCGGTAGCCGATTTCCTCACAGATACGCAGTATTTT	CASSPPVADFLTDTQYF
TRBV15	NA	TRBJ1-2	15	TRBD1	TGTGCCACCCCCCCTAACAGGGGTTCTCTTTATGGCTACACCTTC	CATPPNRGSLYGYTF
TRBV7-9	NA	TRBJ2-7	12	NA	TGTGCCATTTCTTTGGGCTCCTACGAGCAGTACTTC	CAISLGSYEQYF
TRBV7-8	NA	TRBJ1-5	13	NA	TGTGCCAGCAGCTTAGGAACACATCAGCCCCAGCATTTT	CASSLGTHQPQHF
TRBV11-1	NA	TRBJ2-3	14	NA	TGTGCCAGCAGCTTAGGAGGGGAAGCAGATACGCAGTATTTT	CASSLGGEADTQYF
TRBV29-1	NA	TRBJ2-1	11	NA	TGCAGCGTTGATGAGAATAATGAGCAGTTCTTC	CSVDENNEQFF
TRBV5-6	NA	TRBJ1-1	12	TRBD1	TGTGCCAGCAGCGGGACAGGGAATGAAGCTTTCTTT	CASSGTGNEAFF
TRBV5-1	NA	TRBJ2-7	11	NA	TGCGCCAGCAGCTTGGCCTACGAGCAGTACTTC	CASSLAYEQYF
TRBV9	NA	TRBJ1-1	12	NA	TGTGCCAGCGGCGAGGACCCCATGGAAGCTTTCTTT	CASGEDPMEAFF
TRBV19	few	TRBJ1-2	15	NA	TGTGCCAGTAGTGTCGCCCGGGTTGTCAACTATGGCTACACCTTC	CASSVARVVNYGYTF
TRBV29-1	few	TRBJ2-1	15	TRBD2	TGCAGCGTTGAAGGTCCCAGCGGGGGGGACAATGAGCAGTTCTTC	CSVEGPSGGDNEQFF
TRBV6-5	NA	TRBJ2-7	10	NA	TGTGCCAGCCGCGAAGAAGGGCAGTACTTC	CASREEGQYF
TRBV4-3	NA	TRBJ2-1	16	TRBD2	TGCGCCAGCAGCCAAGATGCGGGGGGTCATGGAAATGAGCAGTTCTTC	CASSQDAGGHGNEQFF
TRBV11-2	NA	TRBJ2-7	15	NA	TGTGCCAGCAGCTCGGGACCAAGGGGGTCCTACGAGCAGTACTTC	CASSSGPRGSYEQYF
TRBV30	NA	TRBJ1-6	15	NA	TGTGCCTGGAGTGTTGGCACAGAAAATAATTCACCCCTCCACTTT	CAWSVGTENNSPLHF
TRBV29-1	NA	TRBJ1-1	17	NA	TGCAGCGTTGCGCTACCGGGAGAGCTACAAATGAACACTGAAGCTTTCTTT	CSVALPGELQMNTEAFF
TRBV2	NA	TRBJ2-3	15	NA	TGTGCCAGCAGTGAAGCGCTTGGCCAGACAGATACGCAGTATTTT	CASSEALGQTDTQYF
TRBV7-9	NA	TRBJ2-1	13	TRBD1	TGTGCCAGCAGCTTTAACAGGGGCTATGAGCAGTTCTTC	CASSFNRGYEQFF
TRBV10-3	once	TRBJ2-3	18	NA	TGTGCCATCAGAACAAAGACCTACCACCGGGACCTGACAGATACGCAGTATTTT	CAIRTKTYHRDLTDTQYF
TRBV5-4	NA	TRBJ1-1	13	TRBD1	TGTGCCAGCAGCTTGGGACAGGGCCCTGAAGCTTTCTTT	CASSLGQGPEAFF
TRBV6-6	NA	TRBJ2-7	14	TRBD1	TGTGCCAGCAGTTACGCGACAGGGGTGAACGAGCAGTACTTC	CASSYATGVNEQYF
TRBV7-9	NA	TRBJ2-3	14	NA	TGTGCCAGCAGCGCGGACGGATCCATCGATACGCAGTATTTT	CASSADGSIDTQYF
TRBV19	NA	TRBJ1-2	15	TRBD1	TGTGCCACCGCAGACGCATCCGGGACAGGGAGTGGCTACACCTTC	CATADASGTGSGYTF
TRBV7-2	few	TRBJ2-2	12	NA	TGTGCCAGCAGCCTGGGTTCCGGGGAGCTGTTTTTT	CASSLGSGELFF
TRBV23-1	few	TRBJ1-2	12	NA	TGCGCCAGCAGTCCCGGCGACTATGGCTACACCTTC	CASSPGDYGYTF
TRBV7-2	few	TRBJ2-2	15	NA	TGTGCCAGCAGGCAAAGGACTGCCAGGGCCGGGGAGCTGTTTTTT	CASRQRTARAGELFF
TRBV7-9	NA	TRBJ1-5	13	TRBD1	TGTGCCAGCAGCGGGACAGGGGTTCAGCCCCAGCATTTT	CASSGTGVQPQHF
TRBV2	NA	TRBJ2-5	16	NA	TGTGCCAGCAGTGATTGGGGCCGGACTCGGGGAGAGACCCAGTACTTC	CASSDWGRTRGETQYF
TRBV9	NA	TRBJ2-7	14	NA	TGTGCCAGCAGCCCCCAGGACGGGTTCTACGAGCAGTACTTC	CASSPQDGFYEQYF
TRBV7-9	NA	TRBJ1-5	12	NA	TGTGCCAGCAGCTTAGAGGATCAGCCCCAGCATTTT	CASSLEDQPQHF
TRBV9	NA	TRBJ2-7	15	TRBD2	TGTGCCAGCAGCGCCGGGACTAGCGGAGCCTACGAGCAGTACTTC	CASSAGTSGAYEQYF
TRBV7-9	NA	TRBJ1-5	13	TRBD1	TGTGCCAGCAGCTTGGACAGGGGCCAGCCCCAGCATTTT	CASSLDRGQPQHF
TRBV27	NA	TRBJ2-7	15	TRBD2	TGTGCCAGCAGTTTTCAAGCGGGGGGGCCGGTGGAGCAGTACTTC	CASSFQAGGPVEQYF